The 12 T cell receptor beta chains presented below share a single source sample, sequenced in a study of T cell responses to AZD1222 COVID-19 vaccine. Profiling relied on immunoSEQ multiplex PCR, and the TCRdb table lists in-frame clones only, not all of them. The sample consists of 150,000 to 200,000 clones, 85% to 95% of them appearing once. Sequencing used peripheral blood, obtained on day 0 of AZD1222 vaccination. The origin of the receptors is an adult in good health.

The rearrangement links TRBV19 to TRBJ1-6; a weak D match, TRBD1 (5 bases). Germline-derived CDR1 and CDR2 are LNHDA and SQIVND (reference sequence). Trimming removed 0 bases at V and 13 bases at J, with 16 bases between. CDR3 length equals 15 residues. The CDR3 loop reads CASSIEGDGRTPLHF. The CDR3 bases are TGTGCCAGTAGTATAGAGGGGGACGGGAGGACTCCCCTCCACTTT.

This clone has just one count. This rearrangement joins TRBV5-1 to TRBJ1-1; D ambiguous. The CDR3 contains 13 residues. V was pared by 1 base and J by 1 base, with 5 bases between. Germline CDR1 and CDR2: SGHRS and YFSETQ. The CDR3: CASSLRTNTEAFF. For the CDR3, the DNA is TGCGCCAGCAGCTTGCGTACGAACACTGAAGCTTTCTTT. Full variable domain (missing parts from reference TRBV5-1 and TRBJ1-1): KAGVTQTPRYLIKTRGQQVTLSCSPISGHRSVSWYQQTPGQGLQFLFEYFSETQRNKGNFPGRFSGRQFSNSRSEMNVSTLELGDSALYLCASSLRTNTEAFFGQGTRLTVV.

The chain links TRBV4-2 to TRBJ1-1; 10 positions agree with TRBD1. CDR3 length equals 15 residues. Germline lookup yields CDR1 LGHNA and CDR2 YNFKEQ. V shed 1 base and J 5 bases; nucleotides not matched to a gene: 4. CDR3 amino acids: CASSQVDRGETEAFF. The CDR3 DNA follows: TGTGCCAGCAGCCAAGTGGACAGGGGGGAAACTGAAGCTTTCTTT.

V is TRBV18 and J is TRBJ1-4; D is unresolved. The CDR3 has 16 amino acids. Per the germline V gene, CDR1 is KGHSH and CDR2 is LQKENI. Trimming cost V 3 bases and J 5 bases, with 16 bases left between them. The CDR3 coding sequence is TGTGCCAGCTCACCGACTTGGGGAGCCGTCAATGAAAAACTGTTTTTT. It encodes CASSPTWGAVNEKLFF.

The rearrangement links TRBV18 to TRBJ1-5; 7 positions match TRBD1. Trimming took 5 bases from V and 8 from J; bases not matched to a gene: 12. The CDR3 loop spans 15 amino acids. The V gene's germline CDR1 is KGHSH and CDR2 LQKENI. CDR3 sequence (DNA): TGTGCCAGCTCATCGAGACAGGGTGCCCAAAAGCCCCAGCATTTT. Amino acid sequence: CASSSRQGAQKPQHF.

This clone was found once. The CDR3 region is CSAPRLAGGPGEQFF. In nucleotides, the CDR3 is TGCAGCGCCCCTCGACTAGCGGGGGGGCCTGGTGAGCAGTTCTTC. This chain joins TRBV29-1 and TRBJ2-1; 14 bases map to TRBD2. CDR3 size: 15 residues. With V trimmed by 7 bases and J by 9 bases, 11 bases remained unmatched. Germline V CDR1 and CDR2: SQVTM, ANQGSEA.

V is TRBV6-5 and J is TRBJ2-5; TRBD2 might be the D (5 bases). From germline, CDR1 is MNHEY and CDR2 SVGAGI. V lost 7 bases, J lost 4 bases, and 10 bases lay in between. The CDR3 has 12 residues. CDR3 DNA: TGTGCCAGCATCGGGAAGGGAGAGACCCAGTACTTC. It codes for CASIGKGETQYF.

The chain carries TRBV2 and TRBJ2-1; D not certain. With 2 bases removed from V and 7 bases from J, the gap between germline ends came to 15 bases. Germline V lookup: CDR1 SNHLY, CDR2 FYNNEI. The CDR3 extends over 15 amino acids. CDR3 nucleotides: TGTGCCAGCAGTGAAAGGCTTGGTCTACTTAATGAGCAGTTCTTC. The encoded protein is CASSERLGLLNEQFF. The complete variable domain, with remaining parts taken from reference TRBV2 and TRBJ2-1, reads EPEVTQTPSHQVTQMGQEVILRCVPISNHLYFYWYRQILGQKVEFLVSFYNNEISEKSEIFDDQFSVERPDGSNFTLKIRSTKLEDSAMYFCASSERLGLLNEQFFGPGTRLTVL.

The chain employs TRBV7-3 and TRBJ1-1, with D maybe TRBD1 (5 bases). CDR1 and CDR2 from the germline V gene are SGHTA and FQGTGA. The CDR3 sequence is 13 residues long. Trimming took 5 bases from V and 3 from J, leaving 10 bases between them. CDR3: CASSRDGYTEAFF. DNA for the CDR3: TGTGCCAGCAGCCGGGACGGGTACACTGAAGCTTTCTTT. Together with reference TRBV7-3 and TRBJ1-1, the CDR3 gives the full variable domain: GAGVSQTPSNKVTEKGKYVELRCDPISGHTALYWYRQSLGQGPEFLIYFQGTGAADDSGLPNDRFFAVRPEGSVSTLKIQRTERGDSAVYLCASSRDGYTEAFFGQGTRLTVV.

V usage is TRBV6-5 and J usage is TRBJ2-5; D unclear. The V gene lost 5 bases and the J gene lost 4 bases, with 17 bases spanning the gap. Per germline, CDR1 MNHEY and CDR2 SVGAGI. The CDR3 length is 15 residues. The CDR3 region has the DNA TGTGCCAGCAGTAGGGCCTACGTGGGGTTAGAGACCCAGTACTTC. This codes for CASSRAYVGLETQYF.

CDR3 bases: TGCGCCAGCAGCCAAGAACCCAGGGGGTACAATGAGCAGTTCTTC. This encodes CASSQEPRGYNEQFF. V gene TRBV4-3 combines with J gene TRBJ2-1; 7 nucleotides agree with TRBD1. Germline CDR1 and CDR2: LGHNA and YSLEER. The junction had 3 bases not matched to a gene; V was cut back by 0 bases and J by 4 bases. This CDR3 is built from 15 residues.

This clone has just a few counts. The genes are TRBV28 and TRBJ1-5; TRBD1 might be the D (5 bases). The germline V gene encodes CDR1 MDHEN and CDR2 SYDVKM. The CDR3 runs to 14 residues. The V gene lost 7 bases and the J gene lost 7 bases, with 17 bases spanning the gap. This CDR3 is CASTSGGFRQPQHF. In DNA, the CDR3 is TGTGCCAGCACGTCTGGGGGGTTTCGCCAGCCCCAGCATTTT.